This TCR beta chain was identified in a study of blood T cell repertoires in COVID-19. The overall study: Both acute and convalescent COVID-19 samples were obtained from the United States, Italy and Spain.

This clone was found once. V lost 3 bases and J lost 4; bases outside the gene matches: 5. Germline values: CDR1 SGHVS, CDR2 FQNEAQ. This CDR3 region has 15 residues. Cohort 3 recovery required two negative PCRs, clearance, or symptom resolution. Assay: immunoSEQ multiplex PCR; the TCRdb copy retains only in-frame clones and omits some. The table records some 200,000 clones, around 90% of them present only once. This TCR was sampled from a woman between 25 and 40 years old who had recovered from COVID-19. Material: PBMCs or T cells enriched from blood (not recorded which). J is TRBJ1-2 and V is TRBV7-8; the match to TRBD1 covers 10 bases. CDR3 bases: TGTGCCAGCAGCTTCCCCGGGACAGGGGTCTATGGCTACACCTTC. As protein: CASSFPGTGVYGYTF.